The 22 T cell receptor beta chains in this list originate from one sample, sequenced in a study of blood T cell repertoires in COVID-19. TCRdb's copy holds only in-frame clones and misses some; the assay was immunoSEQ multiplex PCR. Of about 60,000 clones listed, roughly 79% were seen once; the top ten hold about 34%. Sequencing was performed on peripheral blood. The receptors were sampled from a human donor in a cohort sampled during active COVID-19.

The CDR3 sequence is CSADRGHEQYF. CDR3 bases: TGCAGTGCTGACAGGGGCCACGAGCAGTACTTC. The chain recombines TRBV20-1 with TRBJ2-7, with 8 bases aligning to TRBD1. CDR3 length: 11 amino acids. Germline V gene lookup returns CDR1 DFQATT and CDR2 SNEGSKA (reference sequence). V lost 5 bases and J lost 5; bases outside the gene matches: 2.

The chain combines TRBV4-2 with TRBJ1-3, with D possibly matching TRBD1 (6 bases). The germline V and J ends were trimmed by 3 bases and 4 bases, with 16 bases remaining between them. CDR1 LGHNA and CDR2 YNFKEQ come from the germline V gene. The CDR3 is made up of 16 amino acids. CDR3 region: CASSQNHNRAGNTIYF. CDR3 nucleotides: TGTGCCAGCAGCCAGAATCATAACAGGGCGGGAAACACCATATATTTT.

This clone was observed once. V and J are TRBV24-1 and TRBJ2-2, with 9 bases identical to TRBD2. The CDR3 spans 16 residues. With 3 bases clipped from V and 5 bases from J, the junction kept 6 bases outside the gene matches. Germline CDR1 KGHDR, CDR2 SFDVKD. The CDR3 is CATSDAREGRTGELFF. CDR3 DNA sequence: TGTGCCACCAGTGATGCGCGGGAGGGGCGGACCGGGGAGCTGTTTTTT.

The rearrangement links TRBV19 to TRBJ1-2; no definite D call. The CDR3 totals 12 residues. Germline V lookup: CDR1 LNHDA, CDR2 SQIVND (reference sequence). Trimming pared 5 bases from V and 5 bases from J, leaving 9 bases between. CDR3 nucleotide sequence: TGTGCCAGTAGTCCGGGAGTGTATGGCTACACCTTC. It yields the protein CASSPGVYGYTF. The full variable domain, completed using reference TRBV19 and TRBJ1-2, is DGGITQSPKYLFRKEGQNVTLSCEQNLNHDAMYWYRQDPGQGLRLIYYSQIVNDFQKGDIAEGYSVSREKKESFPLTVTSAQKNPTAFYLCASSPGVYGYTFGSGTRLTVV.

CDR3 residues: CASSIGGNTEAFF. DNA of the CDR3: TGTGCCAGCAGCATCGGGGGGAACACTGAAGCTTTCTTT. V and J are TRBV5-6 and TRBJ1-1; tentatively, D is TRBD1 (5 bases). The V gene's germline CDR1 is SGHDT and CDR2 YYEEEE. Trimming took off 4 bases at V and 1 base at J, with 8 bases between the two ends. The CDR3 sequence is 13 residues long. Variable domain in full (rest from reference TRBV5-6 and TRBJ1-1): DAGVTQSPTHLIKTRGQQVTLRCSPKSGHDTVSWYQQALGQGPQFIFQYYEEEERQRGNFPDRFSGHQFPNYSSELNVNALLLGDSALYLCASSIGGNTEAFFGQGTRLTVV.

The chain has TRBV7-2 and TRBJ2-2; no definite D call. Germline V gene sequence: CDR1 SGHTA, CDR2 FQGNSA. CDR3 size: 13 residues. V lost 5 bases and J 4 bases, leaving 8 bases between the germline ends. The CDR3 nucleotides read TGTGCCAGCAGCCCCCCGGGCACCGGGGAGCTGTTTTTT. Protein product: CASSPPGTGELFF.

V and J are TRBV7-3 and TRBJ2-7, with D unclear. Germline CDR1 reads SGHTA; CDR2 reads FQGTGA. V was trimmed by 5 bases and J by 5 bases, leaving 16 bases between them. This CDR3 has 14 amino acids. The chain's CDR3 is CASSPSGVSHEQYF. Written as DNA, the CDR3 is TGTGCCAGCAGCCCTAGTGGAGTTTCCCACGAGCAGTACTTC.

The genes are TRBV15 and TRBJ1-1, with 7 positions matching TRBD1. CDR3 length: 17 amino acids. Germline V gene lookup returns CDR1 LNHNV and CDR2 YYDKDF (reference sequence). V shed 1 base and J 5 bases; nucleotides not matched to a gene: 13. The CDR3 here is CATSRGTGSGKGTEAFF. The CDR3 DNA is TGTGCCACCAGCAGAGGGACAGGCAGCGGAAAGGGGACTGAAGCTTTCTTT. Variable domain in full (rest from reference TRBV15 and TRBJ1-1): DAMVIQNPRYQVTQFGKPVTLSCSQTLNHNVMYWYQQKSSQAPKLLFHYYDKDFNNEADTPDNFQSRRPNTSFCFLDIRSPGLGDTAMYLCATSRGTGSGKGTEAFFGQGTRLTVV.

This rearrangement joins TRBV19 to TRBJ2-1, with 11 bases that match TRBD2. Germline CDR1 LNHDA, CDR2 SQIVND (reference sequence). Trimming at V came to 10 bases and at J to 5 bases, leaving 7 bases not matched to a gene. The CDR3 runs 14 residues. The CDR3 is CATAGTSGNNEQFF. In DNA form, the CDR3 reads TGTGCCACCGCCGGGACTAGCGGAAACAATGAGCAGTTCTTC.

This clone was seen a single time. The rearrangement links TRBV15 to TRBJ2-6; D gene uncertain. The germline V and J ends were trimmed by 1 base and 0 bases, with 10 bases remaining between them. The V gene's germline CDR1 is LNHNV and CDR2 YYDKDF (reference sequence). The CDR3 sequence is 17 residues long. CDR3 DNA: TGTGCCACCAGCAGAGCTGCCTTTAGCTCTGGGGCCAACGTCCTGACTTTC. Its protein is CATSRAAFSSGANVLTF.

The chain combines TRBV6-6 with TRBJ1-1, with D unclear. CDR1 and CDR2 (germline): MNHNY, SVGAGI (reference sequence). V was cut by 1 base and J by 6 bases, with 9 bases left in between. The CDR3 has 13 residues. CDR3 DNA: TGTGCCAGCAGTTACTACCCCTCAGCTGAAGCTTTCTTT. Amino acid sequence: CASSYYPSAEAFF.

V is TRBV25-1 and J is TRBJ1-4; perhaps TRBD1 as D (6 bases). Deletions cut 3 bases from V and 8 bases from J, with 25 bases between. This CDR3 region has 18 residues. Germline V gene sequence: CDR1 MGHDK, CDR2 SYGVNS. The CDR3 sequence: CASSDQRGFLLAREKLFF. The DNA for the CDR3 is TGTGCCAGCAGTGATCAAAGGGGGTTTCTACTCGCTAGGGAAAAACTGTTTTTT.

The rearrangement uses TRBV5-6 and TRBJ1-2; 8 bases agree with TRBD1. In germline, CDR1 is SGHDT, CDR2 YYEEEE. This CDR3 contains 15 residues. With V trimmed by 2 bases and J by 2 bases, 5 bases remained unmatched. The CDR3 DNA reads TGTGCCAGCAGCTTTCTGAGACAGGGGAACTATGGCTACACCTTC. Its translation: CASSFLRQGNYGYTF.

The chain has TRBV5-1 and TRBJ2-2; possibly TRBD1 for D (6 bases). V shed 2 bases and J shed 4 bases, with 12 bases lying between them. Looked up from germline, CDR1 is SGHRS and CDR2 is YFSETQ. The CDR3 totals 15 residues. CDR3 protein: CASSFTAGATGELFF. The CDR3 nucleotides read TGCGCCAGCAGCTTTACGGCAGGGGCCACCGGGGAGCTGTTTTTT.

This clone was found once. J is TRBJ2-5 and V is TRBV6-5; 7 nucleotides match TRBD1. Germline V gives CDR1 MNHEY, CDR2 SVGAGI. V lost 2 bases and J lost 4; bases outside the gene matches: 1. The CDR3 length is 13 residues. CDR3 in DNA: TGTGCCAGCAGTTACGGGGACAGAGAGACCCAGTACTTC. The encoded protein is CASSYGDRETQYF.

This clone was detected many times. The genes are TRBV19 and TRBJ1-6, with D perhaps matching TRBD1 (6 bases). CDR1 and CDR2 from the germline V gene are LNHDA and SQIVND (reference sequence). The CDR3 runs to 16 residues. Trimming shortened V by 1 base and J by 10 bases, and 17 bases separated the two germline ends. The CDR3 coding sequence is TGTGCCAGTAGTATAGGAGGCGGGGGGCTAGACTCACCCCTCCACTTT. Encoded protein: CASSIGGGGLDSPLHF.

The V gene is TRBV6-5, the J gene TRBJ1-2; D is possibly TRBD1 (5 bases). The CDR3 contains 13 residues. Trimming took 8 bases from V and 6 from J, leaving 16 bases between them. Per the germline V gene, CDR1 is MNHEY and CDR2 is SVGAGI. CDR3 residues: CASSVGQGNGYTF. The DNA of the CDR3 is TGTGCCAGCTCAGTGGGGCAGGGTAATGGCTACACCTTC.

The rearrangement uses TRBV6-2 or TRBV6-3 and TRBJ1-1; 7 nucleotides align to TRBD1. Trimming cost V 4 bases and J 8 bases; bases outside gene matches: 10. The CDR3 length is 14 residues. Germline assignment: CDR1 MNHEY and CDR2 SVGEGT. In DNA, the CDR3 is TGTGCCAGCAGTTTTTTTCCCATGACAGGGGAAGCTTTCTTT. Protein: CASSFFPMTGEAFF.

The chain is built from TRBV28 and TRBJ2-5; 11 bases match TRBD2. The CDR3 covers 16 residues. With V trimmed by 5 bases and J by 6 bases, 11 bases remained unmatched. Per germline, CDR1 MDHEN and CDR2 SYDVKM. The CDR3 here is CASSRTSGRLGQTQYF. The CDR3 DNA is TGTGCCAGCAGTAGGACTAGCGGGCGGCTAGGTCAGACCCAGTACTTC.

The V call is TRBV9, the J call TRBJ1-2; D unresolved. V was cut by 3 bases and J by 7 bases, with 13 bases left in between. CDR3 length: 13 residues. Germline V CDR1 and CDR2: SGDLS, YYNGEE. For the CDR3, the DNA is TGTGCCAGCAGCGCCCGGAGTTTATCTGGCTACACCTTC. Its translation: CASSARSLSGYTF.

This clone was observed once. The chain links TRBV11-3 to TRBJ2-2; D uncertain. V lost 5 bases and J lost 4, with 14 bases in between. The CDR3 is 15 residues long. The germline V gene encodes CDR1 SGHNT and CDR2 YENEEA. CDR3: CASSPTPSGTGELFF. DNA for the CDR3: TGTGCCAGCAGCCCCACCCCATCGGGCACCGGGGAGCTGTTTTTT.

DNA for the CDR3: TGTGCCAGTAGCTCGCAGGGAAATAGCAATCAGCCCCAGCATTTT. It specifies CASSSQGNSNQPQHF. This rearrangement joins TRBV19 to TRBJ1-5, with D possibly TRBD1 on 5 matching bases. V shed 6 bases and J shed 0 bases, with 12 bases lying between them. Looked up from germline, CDR1 is LNHDA and CDR2 is SQIVND (reference sequence). The CDR3 sequence is 15 residues long.